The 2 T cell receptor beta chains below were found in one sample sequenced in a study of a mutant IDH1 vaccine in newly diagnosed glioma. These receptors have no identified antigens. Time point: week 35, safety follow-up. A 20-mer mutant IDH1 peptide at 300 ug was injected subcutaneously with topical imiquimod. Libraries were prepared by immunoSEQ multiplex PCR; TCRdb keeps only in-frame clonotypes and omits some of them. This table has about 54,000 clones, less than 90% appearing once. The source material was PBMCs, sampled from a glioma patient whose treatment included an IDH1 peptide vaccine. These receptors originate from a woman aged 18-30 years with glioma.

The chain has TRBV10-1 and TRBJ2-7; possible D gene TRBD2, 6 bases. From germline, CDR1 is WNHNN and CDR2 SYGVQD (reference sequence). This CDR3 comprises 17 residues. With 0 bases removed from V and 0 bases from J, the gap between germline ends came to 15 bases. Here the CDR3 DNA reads TGCGCCAGCAGTGAGTCTTCTGGGACGGGAGCCTCCTACGAGCAGTACTTC. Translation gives CASSESSGTGASYEQYF.

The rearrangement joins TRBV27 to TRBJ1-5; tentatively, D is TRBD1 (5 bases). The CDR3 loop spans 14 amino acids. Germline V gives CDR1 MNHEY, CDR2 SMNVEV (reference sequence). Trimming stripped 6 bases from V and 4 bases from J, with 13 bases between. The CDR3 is CASSPGGGNQPQHF. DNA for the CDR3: TGTGCCAGCAGCCCGGGGGGAGGGAATCAGCCCCAGCATTTT.